A selection of T cell receptor beta chains follows, all from one sample in a study of blood T cell repertoires in COVID-19. Clones were sequenced by immunoSEQ multiplex PCR, and TCRdb holds only the in-frame ones, with some missing. The profile shows around 150,000 clones, around 90% of them singletons. Sequenced sample: peripheral blood. These receptor sequences come from an older woman with active or convalescent COVID-19. Each CDR3 is given with its conserved first and last residue. D genes are given only for firm matches. Clone size, where shown, is once, few, many, or a class for clones that have expanded.

cdr3_nt | cdr3_aa | v_call | d_call | clone_size | j_call
TGTGCCAGCAGCCCCGGGACTACCCAAGAGACCCAGTACTTC | CASSPGTTQETQYF | TRBV9 | TRBD2 | - | TRBJ2-5
TGTGCCTCCGGTACAGGGGGAGGGGAGACCCAGTACTTC | CASGTGGGETQYF | TRBV7-7 | - | - | TRBJ2-5
TGTGCCATCAGTGGAACCGGGACTAGCGGGGGGGGTGAGCAGTTCTTC | CAISGTGTSGGGEQFF | TRBV10-3 | TRBD2 | - | TRBJ2-1
TGTGCCAGCAGAAACCGGGACAGGGGGAATTTTGAGCAGTTCTTC | CASRNRDRGNFEQFF | TRBV6-5 | TRBD1 | - | TRBJ2-1
TGCGCCAGCAGCTTAGCGACAGAGACCCCGAACACCGGGGAGCTGTTTTTT | CASSLATETPNTGELFF | TRBV5-1 | - | - | TRBJ2-2
TGTGCCAGTAGCAACAGGGATCAGCCCCAGCATTTT | CASSNRDQPQHF | TRBV19 | - | - | TRBJ1-5
TGTGCCAGCAGTGAAGCCCCGGACAGGGAAGACCAGACCCAGTACTTC | CASSEAPDREDQTQYF | TRBV25-1 | TRBD1 | - | TRBJ2-5
TGTGCCTGGAGCCGGACAGGGAATAACTATGGCTACACCTTC | CAWSRTGNNYGYTF | TRBV30 | TRBD1 | - | TRBJ1-2
TGTGCCAGCGCAAGCTCTCCAGAGACCCAGTACTTC | CASASSPETQYF | TRBV6-6 | - | few | TRBJ2-5
TGTGCCAGCAGTGAAGGACAGGGATCTCAAGAGACCCAGTACTTC | CASSEGQGSQETQYF | TRBV6-1 | TRBD1 | once | TRBJ2-5
TGTGCCAGCAGCTTAGGCGGGGGGAGTGCTGGAAACACCATATATTTT | CASSLGGGSAGNTIYF | TRBV7-2 | - | - | TRBJ1-3
TGTGCCAGCAGCTTAAGAGGCACACCTGATGGCTACACCTTC | CASSLRGTPDGYTF | TRBV7-9 | - | - | TRBJ1-2
TGTGCCAGCAGCTTGGGGACAGGGAGGAACACTGAAGCTTTCTTT | CASSLGTGRNTEAFF | TRBV7-2 | TRBD1 | - | TRBJ1-1
TGTGCCAGCAGTATTGGGACTAGCGGGGGTCTCAGCTCCTACAATGAGCAGTTCTTC | CASSIGTSGGLSSYNEQFF | TRBV5-4 | TRBD2 | - | TRBJ2-1
TGTGCCATCAGCGGCGGGCTAAACAATGAGCAGTTCTTC | CAISGGLNNEQFF | TRBV10-3 | - | - | TRBJ2-1
TGTGCCAGCAGCTTAGGGCCCTGGGTAGCGGGGCGGAATGAGCAGTTCTTC | CASSLGPWVAGRNEQFF | TRBV7-9 | TRBD2 | - | TRBJ2-1
TGTGCCAGCAGCGTAGAGGCAGGGTCGGTTAATTCACCCCTCCACTTT | CASSVEAGSVNSPLHF | TRBV9 | - | - | TRBJ1-6
TGTGCCAGCTCACGCCTAGGGAACACTGAAGCTTTCTTT | CASSRLGNTEAFF | TRBV18 | - | - | TRBJ1-1
TGTGCCAGCAGTTCGATACTGCGGGATACGCAGTATTTT | CASSSILRDTQYF | TRBV6-5 | - | - | TRBJ2-3
TGCGCCAGCAGCTTTGAGCGGGGGCTTTACCAAGAGACCCAGTACTTC | CASSFERGLYQETQYF | TRBV5-1 | TRBD2 | - | TRBJ2-5
TGTGCCAGCACCCCTCAATCCAGTAGCAATCAGCCCCAGCATTTT | CASTPQSSSNQPQHF | TRBV6-5 | - | - | TRBJ1-5
TGTGCCAGCAGCGGACTAGCGGGGGCCTACAATGAGCAGTTCTTC | CASSGLAGAYNEQFF | TRBV2 | TRBD2 | - | TRBJ2-1
TGTGCCATCAGGGAAGGGAGGAACTATGGCTACACCTTC | CAIREGRNYGYTF | TRBV10-3 | - | few | TRBJ1-2
TGTGCCAGCAGCCTTTGGAACACTGAAGCTTTCTTT | CASSLWNTEAFF | TRBV7-2 | - | - | TRBJ1-1
TGTGCCATCAGTGAGTCAGACAGGGGGCACAATCAGCCCCAGCATTTT | CAISESDRGHNQPQHF | TRBV10-3 | TRBD1 | - | TRBJ1-5
TGTGCCAGCAGCTTAGGACTTAAGTCCCCTAAAGGCTACACCTTC | CASSLGLKSPKGYTF | TRBV11-2 | - | - | TRBJ1-2
TGTGCCAGCAGAAAGAGGACAGGGCAAGAGACCCAGTACTTC | CASRKRTGQETQYF | TRBV6-4 | TRBD1 | - | TRBJ2-5
TGCGCCAGCAGCCGCAAGGGGACATTTGCTACCTTC | CASSRKGTFATF | TRBV5-1 | - | - | TRBJ1-2
TGTGCCAGCCGGACAGCCCCTGGGGGCTACACCTTC | CASRTAPGGYTF | TRBV2 | - | - | TRBJ1-2
TGCGCCAGCAGCCCAGGACAGGGGGGGACCTACGAGCAGTACTTC | CASSPGQGGTYEQYF | TRBV23-1 | TRBD1 | - | TRBJ2-7
TGCGCCAGCAGCCGACAGATCCCAAAGGGAGAGCAGTACTTC | CASSRQIPKGEQYF | TRBV5-1 | - | - | TRBJ2-7
TGTGCCAGCAGCGTCAGGGTTCCAGCGGGGGGATACAATGAGCAGTTCTTC | CASSVRVPAGGYNEQFF | TRBV9 | TRBD2 | - | TRBJ2-1
TGCGCCAGCAGCCAAGAAAGCGTCGTCGGGGAGCTGTTTTTT | CASSQESVVGELFF | TRBV4-3 | - | - | TRBJ2-2
TGTGCCATCAGTACCGGGACAGGGCAAACTGAAGCTTTCTTT | CAISTGTGQTEAFF | TRBV10-3 | TRBD1 | - | TRBJ1-1
TGTGCCAGCAGTGAGACGGGTGGGACAGGGGATTTTACCGGGGAGCTGTTTTTT | CASSETGGTGDFTGELFF | TRBV25-1 | TRBD1 | - | TRBJ2-2
TGCAGCGTTTCAGGGGCGCGAACTGAAGCTTTCTTT | CSVSGARTEAFF | TRBV29-1 | - | - | TRBJ1-1
TGTGCTAGTGGAGATTCAGGGGGCAATCAGCCCCAGCATTTT | CASGDSGGNQPQHF | TRBV12-5 | - | - | TRBJ1-5
TGCGCCAGCAGCCAAGTGGTGTTCGGGACAGGTAGGCACGAGCAGTACTTC | CASSQVVFGTGRHEQYF | TRBV4-1 | TRBD1 | - | TRBJ2-7
TGTGCCAGCAGCAAATGGCCCGTTGGGATCAGGGGGCTAGGTCTGAATGGCTACACCTTC | CASSKWPVGIRGLGLNGYTF | TRBV21-1 | - | - | TRBJ1-2
TGTGCCAGCAGCCGGACAGGGGTCCACGAGCAGTACTTC | CASSRTGVHEQYF | TRBV6-5 | TRBD1 | - | TRBJ2-7
TGTGCCACCAGCAGAGGGGAGGAGACCCAGTACTTC | CATSRGEETQYF | TRBV15 | - | - | TRBJ2-5
TGTGCCAGCTCACCAGTAAGGGACAGGAGCTCTGGAAACACCATATATTTT | CASSPVRDRSSGNTIYF | TRBV18 | TRBD1 | - | TRBJ1-3
TGTGCCAGCAGCTTGGACACCAGTGAGCAGTTCTTC | CASSLDTSEQFF | TRBV5-4 | - | - | TRBJ2-1
TGTGCCAGCAGCCAATCTGACAGGGGGCTCTATGGCTACACCTTC | CASSQSDRGLYGYTF | TRBV3-1/TRBV3-2 | TRBD1 | - | TRBJ1-2
TGCAGCGTTCCCCAAGGACAGAGGAGCTACGAGCAGTACTTC | CSVPQGQRSYEQYF | TRBV29-1 | - | - | TRBJ2-7
TGTGCCAGCAGTGAACATACGGTAACTAACTATGGCTACACCTTC | CASSEHTVTNYGYTF | TRBV25-1 | - | - | TRBJ1-2
TGTGCCAGTTGTACTATGGCCGGGAGGGGGAACACTGAAGCTTTCTTT | CASCTMAGRGNTEAFF | TRBV19 | - | - | TRBJ1-1
TGTGCCATCAGACCCACAGGGGCTGGAAACACCATATATTTT | CAIRPTGAGNTIYF | TRBV10-3 | TRBD1 | - | TRBJ1-3